This T cell receptor (beta chain) was obtained from a study of blood T cell repertoires in COVID-19. There are 14 residues in the CDR3. V lost 4 bases and J 2 bases, leaving 12 bases between the germline ends. The germline V gene has CDR1 SGHNT and CDR2 YYREEE (reference sequence). Here immunoSEQ multiplex PCR was the method, and the copy in TCRdb shows in-frame clones only, minus some. The data show about 180,000 clones, around 83% seen once. This TCR came from a man aged 35-49 years who had recovered from COVID-19. The rearrangement uses TRBV5-4 and TRBJ1-2; perhaps TRBD1 as D (6 bases). The sequencing input was PBMCs or T cells enriched from blood (not recorded which). In DNA, the CDR3 is TGTGCCAGCAGCGTTAGGGGGTACAACTATGGCTACACCTTC. Encoded protein: CASSVRGYNYGYTF.